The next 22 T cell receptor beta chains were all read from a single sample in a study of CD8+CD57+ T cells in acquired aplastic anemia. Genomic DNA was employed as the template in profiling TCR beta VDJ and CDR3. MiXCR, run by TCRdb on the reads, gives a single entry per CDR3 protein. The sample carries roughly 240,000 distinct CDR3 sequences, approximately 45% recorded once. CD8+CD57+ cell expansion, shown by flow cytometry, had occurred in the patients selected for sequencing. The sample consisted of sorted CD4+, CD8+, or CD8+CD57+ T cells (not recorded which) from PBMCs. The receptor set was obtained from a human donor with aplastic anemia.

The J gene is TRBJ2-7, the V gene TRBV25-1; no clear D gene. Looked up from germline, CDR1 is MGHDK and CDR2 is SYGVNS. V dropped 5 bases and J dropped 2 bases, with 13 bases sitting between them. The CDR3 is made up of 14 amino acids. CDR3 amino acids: CASSPNTGPYEQYF. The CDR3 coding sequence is TGTGCCAGCAGTCCTAATACGGGCCCCTACGAGCAGTACTTC.

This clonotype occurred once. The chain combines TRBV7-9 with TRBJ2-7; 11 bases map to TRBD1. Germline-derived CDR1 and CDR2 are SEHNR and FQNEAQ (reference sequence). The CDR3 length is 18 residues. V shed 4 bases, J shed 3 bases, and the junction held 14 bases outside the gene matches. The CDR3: CASSYQMMPGQGVYEQYF. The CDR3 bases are TGTGCCAGCAGCTACCAGATGATGCCGGGACAGGGGGTCTACGAGCAGTACTTC.

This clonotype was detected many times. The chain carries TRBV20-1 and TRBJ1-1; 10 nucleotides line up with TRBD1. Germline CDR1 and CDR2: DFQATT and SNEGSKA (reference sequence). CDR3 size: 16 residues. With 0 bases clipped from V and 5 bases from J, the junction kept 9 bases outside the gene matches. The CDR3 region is CSAREPGQGRMTEAFF. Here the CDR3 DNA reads TGCAGTGCTAGAGAACCGGGACAGGGGAGAATGACTGAAGCTTTCTTT.

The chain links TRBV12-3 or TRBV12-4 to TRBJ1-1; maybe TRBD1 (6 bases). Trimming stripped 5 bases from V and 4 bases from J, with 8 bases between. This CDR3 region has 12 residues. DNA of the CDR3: TGTGCCAGCAGTACCAGGGGCACTGAAGCTTTCTTT. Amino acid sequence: CASSTRGTEAFF.

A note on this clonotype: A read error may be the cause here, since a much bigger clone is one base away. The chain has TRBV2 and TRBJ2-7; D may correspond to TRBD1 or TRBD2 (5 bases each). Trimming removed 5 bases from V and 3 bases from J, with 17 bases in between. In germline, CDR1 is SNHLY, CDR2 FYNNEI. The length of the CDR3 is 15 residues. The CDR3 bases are TGTGCCAGCAGTCAGTCCGGGGCAGGGCTCTACGAGCAGTACTTC. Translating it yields CASSQSGAGLYEQYF.

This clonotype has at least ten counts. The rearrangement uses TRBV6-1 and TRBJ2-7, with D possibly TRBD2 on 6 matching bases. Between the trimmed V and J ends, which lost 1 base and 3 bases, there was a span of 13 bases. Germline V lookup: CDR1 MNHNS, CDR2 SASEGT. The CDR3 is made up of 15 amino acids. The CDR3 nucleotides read TGTGCCAGCAGTGAAGGTCCGGGAGTGTTCTACGAGCAGTACTTC. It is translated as CASSEGPGVFYEQYF.

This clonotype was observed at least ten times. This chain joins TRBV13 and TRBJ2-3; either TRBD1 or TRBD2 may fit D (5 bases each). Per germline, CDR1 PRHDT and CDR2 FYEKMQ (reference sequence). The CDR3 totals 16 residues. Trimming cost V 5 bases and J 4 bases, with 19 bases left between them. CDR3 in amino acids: CASSPGTQRLADTQYF. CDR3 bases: TGTGCCAGCAGCCCAGGGACCCAACGGTTGGCAGATACGCAGTATTTT.

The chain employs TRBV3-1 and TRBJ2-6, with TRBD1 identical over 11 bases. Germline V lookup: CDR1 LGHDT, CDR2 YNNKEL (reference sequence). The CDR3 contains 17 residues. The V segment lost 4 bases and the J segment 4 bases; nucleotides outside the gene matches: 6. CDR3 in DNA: TGTGCCAGCAGCCCGGACAGGGGGCGAGCCGGGGCCAACGTCCTGACTTTC. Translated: CASSPDRGRAGANVLTF.

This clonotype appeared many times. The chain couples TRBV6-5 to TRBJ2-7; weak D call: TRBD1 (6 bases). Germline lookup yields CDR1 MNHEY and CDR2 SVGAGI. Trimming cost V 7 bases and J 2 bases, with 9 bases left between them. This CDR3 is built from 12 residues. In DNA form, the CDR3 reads TGTGCCAGCACCCAGGGGCCCTACGAGCAGTACTTC. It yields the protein CASTQGPYEQYF.

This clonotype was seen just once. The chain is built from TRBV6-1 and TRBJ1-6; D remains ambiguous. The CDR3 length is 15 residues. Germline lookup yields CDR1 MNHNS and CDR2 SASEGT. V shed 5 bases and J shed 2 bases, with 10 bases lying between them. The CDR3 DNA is TGTGCCAGCAGTCGGGTAGGAACCTATAATTCACCCCTCCACTTT. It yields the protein CASSRVGTYNSPLHF.

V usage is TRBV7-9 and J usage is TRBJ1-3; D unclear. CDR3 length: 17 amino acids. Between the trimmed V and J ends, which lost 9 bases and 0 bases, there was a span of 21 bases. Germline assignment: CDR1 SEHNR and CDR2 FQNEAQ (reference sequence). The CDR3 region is CASQLGSPIFSGNTIYF. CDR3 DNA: TGTGCCAGTCAGCTTGGCAGTCCCATCTTCTCTGGAAACACCATATATTTT.

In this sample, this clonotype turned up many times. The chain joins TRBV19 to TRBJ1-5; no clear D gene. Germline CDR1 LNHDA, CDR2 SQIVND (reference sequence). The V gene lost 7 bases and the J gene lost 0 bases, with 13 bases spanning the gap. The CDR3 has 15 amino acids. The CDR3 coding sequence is TGTGCCAGTAAAGGAAGTGGATATAGCAATCAGCCCCAGCATTTT. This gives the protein CASKGSGYSNQPQHF. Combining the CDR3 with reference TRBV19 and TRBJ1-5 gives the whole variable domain DGGITQSPKYLFRKEGQNVTLSCEQNLNHDAMYWYRQDPGQGLRLIYYSQIVNDFQKGDIAEGYSVSREKKESFPLTVTSAQKNPTAFYLCASKGSGYSNQPQHFGDGTRLSIL.

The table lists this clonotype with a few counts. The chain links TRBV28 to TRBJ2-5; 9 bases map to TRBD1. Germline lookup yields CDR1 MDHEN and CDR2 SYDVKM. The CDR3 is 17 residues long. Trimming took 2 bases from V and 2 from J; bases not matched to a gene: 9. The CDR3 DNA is TGTGCCAGCAGTTTAGATGGGGGGACAGGGTATCAAGAGACCCAGTACTTC. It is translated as CASSLDGGTGYQETQYF. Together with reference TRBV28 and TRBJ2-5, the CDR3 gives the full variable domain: DVKVTQSSRYLVKRTGEKVFLECVQDMDHENMFWYRQDPGLGLRLIYFSYDVKMKEKGDIPEGYSVSREKKERFSLILESASTNQTSMYLCASSLDGGTGYQETQYFGPGTRLLVL.

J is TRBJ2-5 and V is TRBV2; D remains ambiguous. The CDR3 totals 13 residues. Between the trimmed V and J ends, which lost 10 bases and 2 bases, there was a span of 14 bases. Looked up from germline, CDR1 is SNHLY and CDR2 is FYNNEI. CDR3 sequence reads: CATSLIYQETQYF. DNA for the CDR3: TGTGCCACCTCTCTCATTTATCAAGAGACCCAGTACTTC.

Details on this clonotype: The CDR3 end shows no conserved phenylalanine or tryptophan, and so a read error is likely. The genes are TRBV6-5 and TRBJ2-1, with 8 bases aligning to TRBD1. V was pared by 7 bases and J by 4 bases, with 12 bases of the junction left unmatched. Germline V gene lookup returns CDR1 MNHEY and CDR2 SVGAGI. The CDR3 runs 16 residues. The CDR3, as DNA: TGTGCCAGCACTTCCATGGCCGGGACAGGATACAATGAGCAGTTCCTC. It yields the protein CASTSMAGTGYNEQFL.

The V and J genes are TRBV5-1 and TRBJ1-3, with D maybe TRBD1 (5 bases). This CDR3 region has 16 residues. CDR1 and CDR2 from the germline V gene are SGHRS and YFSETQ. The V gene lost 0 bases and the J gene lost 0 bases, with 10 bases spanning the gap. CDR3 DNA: TGCGCCAGCAGCTTGGCAGGGACGGACTCTGGAAACACCATATATTTT. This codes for CASSLAGTDSGNTIYF. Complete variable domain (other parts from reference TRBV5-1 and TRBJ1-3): KAGVTQTPRYLIKTRGQQVTLSCSPISGHRSVSWYQQTPGQGLQFLFEYFSETQRNKGNFPGRFSGRQFSNSRSEMNVSTLELGDSALYLCASSLAGTDSGNTIYFGEGSWLTVV.

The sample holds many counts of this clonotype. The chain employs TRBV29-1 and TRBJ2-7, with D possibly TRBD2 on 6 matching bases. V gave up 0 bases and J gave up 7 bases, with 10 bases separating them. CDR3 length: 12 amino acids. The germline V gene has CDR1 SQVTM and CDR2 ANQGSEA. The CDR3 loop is CSVEDPAGEQYF. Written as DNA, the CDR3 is TGCAGCGTTGAAGATCCGGCGGGGGAGCAGTACTTC.

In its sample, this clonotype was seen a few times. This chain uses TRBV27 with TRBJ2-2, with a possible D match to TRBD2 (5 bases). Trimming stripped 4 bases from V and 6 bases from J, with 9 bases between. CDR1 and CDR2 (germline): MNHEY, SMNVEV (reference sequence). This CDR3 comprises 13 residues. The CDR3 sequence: CASSSAAPGELFF. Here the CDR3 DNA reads TGTGCCAGCAGTTCAGCGGCACCCGGGGAGCTGTTTTTT.

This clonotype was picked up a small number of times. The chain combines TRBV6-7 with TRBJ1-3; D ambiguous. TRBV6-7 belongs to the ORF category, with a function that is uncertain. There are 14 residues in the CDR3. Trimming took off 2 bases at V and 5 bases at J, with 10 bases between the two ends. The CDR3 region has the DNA TGTGCCAGCAGTTACCCGGGATCTCGAAACACCATATATTTT. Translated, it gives CASSYPGSRNTIYF.

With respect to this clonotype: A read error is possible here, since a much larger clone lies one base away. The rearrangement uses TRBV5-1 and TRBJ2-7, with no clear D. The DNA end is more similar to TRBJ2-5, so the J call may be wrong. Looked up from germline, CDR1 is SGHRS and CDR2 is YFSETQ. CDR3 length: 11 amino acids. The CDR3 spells CASRRQGTQYF. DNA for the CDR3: TGCGCCAGCAGGAGACAAGGGACCCAGTACTTC.

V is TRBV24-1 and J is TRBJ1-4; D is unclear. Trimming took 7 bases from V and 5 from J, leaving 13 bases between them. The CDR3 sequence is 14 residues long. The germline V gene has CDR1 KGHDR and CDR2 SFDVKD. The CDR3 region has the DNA TGTGCCACCAGACATACGGGGATGAATGAAAAACTGTTTTTT. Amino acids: CATRHTGMNEKLFF.

DNA for the CDR3: TGTGCCATCAGCGGCCCGAACACTGAAGCTTTCTTT. It codes for CAISGPNTEAFF. V usage is TRBV10-3 and J usage is TRBJ1-1; no clear D gene. V lost 6 bases and J lost 1, with 6 bases in between. The CDR3 contains 12 residues. CDR1 and CDR2 (germline): ENHRY, SYGVKD.